These 24 T cell receptor beta chains originate from one sample sequenced in a study of blood T cells in healthy people across ages (dated by TCRdb to the mid-2010s). Libraries were built with 5' RACE. Sequencer: Illumina HiSeq 2500. A second PCR of roughly 7 to 12 cycles was performed with a sample-barcoded 5' primer and a J-beta primer mix. Clones were called with MiXCR by TCRdb after fastp trimmed the public reads at Q25, and only in-frame beta chains were retained. Identical CDR3 proteins give one entry, which carries the most common genes and DNA. The table for this sample lists fewer than 1,200,000 distinct CDR3 sequences; around 25% of them were counted only once. About 0.72% of the sample comes from the top ten. Separately, the same data were catalogued under a study of T cells of mothers and their children.

The sequenced sample was blood. The receptors originated from a girl between 2 and 10 years old in good health.

The V call is TRBV20-1, the J call TRBJ2-1; 9 positions agree with TRBD2. With 7 bases clipped from V and 7 bases from J, the junction kept 8 bases outside the gene matches. The CDR3 totals 13 residues. Germline V gene lookup returns CDR1 DFQATT and CDR2 SNEGSKA (reference sequence). The CDR3 is CSGVAGVWNEQFF. CDR3 in DNA: TGCAGTGGAGTAGCGGGAGTATGGAATGAGCAGTTCTTC.

As concerns this clonotype: A read error may produce the germline difference seen at one junction end. The genes are TRBV5-1 and TRBJ2-5, with TRBD2 matching 7 bases. The CDR3 extends over 13 amino acids. From germline, CDR1 is SGHRS and CDR2 YFSETQ. The CDR3 here is CAGSTSAQETQYF. Written as DNA, the CDR3 is TGCGCCGGCAGCACTAGCGCCCAAGAGACCCAGTACTTC.

This clonotype was detected only a few times. In DNA form, the CDR3 reads TGTGCCAGTACAGGCGGGAACCTAGGGGAGCAGTACTTC. It translates to CASTGGNLGEQYF. The chain is built from TRBV19 and TRBJ2-5; D is perhaps TRBD2 (6 bases). The CDR3 is 13 residues long. Trimming stripped 7 bases from V and 11 bases from J, with 20 bases between. CDR1 and CDR2 (germline): LNHDA, SQIVND (reference sequence).

This clonotype was detected only a few times. Relative to the germline gene, one junction end is altered; a read error may explain this. The chain joins TRBV3-1 to TRBJ1-1, with 7 bases that match TRBD1. Germline values: CDR1 LGHDT, CDR2 YNNKEL (reference sequence). This CDR3 has 16 amino acids. The CDR3 bases are TGTGCCAGCAGCCAAGAGGGAACAGGGGTAAGGACTGGAGCTTTCTTT. Its translation: CASSQEGTGVRTGAFF.

The sample holds a few counts of this clonotype. The chain is built from TRBV11-1 and TRBJ2-6; 11 positions match TRBD1. The CDR3 runs 22 residues. CDR1 and CDR2 (germline): SGHAT, FQDESV (reference sequence). J gave up 4 bases and V 5 bases, and 22 bases lay outside the gene matches. CDR3 residues: CASSRPRGGQGALLSGANVLTF. The CDR3 nucleotides read TGTGCCAGCAGCCGACCTCGTGGTGGACAGGGGGCATTACTGTCGGGGGCCAACGTCCTGACTTTC.

This clonotype was counted a few times. The V gene is TRBV7-6, the J gene TRBJ1-5; D is unresolved. The CDR3 is made up of 17 amino acids. Trimming removed 5 bases from V and 5 bases from J, with 22 bases in between. The germline V gene encodes CDR1 SGHVS and CDR2 FNYEAQ. This CDR3 reads CASSPRLNRADDQPQHF. In DNA form, the CDR3 reads TGTGCCAGCAGCCCTAGGCTTAACCGGGCCGATGATCAGCCCCAGCATTTT.

This clonotype was seen only a few times. CDR3 sequence (DNA): TGTGCCAGCAGCCGCCTTCCTTCCGAGCAGTACTTC. Translation gives CASSRLPSEQYF. The chain recombines TRBV5-4 with TRBJ2-5, with D unresolved. Gene TRBJ2-7 matches the end of the DNA better, so the J call may be wrong. The CDR3 is made up of 12 amino acids. Germline CDR1 and CDR2: SGHNT and YYREEE (reference sequence).

This clonotype has only a few counts. The chain carries TRBV7-8 and TRBJ2-7; TRBD2 agrees at 7 bases. The germline CDR1 and CDR2 sequences are SGHVS and FQNEAQ. The junction had 13 bases not matched to a gene; V was cut back by 5 bases and J by 0 bases. The CDR3 is made up of 17 amino acids. CDR3 in amino acids: CASSGGAGDRDSYEQYF. Written as DNA, the CDR3 is TGTGCCAGCAGCGGGGGTGCGGGAGATAGGGACTCCTACGAGCAGTACTTC.

The chain uses TRBV5-1 and TRBJ2-5; D is undetermined. In germline, CDR1 is SGHRS, CDR2 YFSETQ. The ends were cut back, 0 bases at V and 0 bases at J, with 12 bases in the middle. The CDR3 sequence is 16 residues long. Written as DNA, the CDR3 is TGCGCCAGCAGCTTGGCCTTCAGCGAGTACCAAGAGACCCAGTACTTC. Protein: CASSLAFSEYQETQYF.

This clonotype occurred many times. The rearrangement links TRBV11-2 to TRBJ2-1, with TRBD1 as a possible D gene (6 bases). The CDR3 sequence is 13 residues long. From germline, CDR1 is SGHAT and CDR2 FQNNGV. V was cut by 3 bases and J by 6 bases, with 9 bases left in between. CDR3 residues: CASSLGTLNEQFF. The CDR3 DNA reads as TGTGCCAGCAGCTTGGGGACACTCAATGAGCAGTTCTTC.

The rearrangement uses TRBV11-2 and TRBJ2-5; 8 bases align to TRBD1. Germline loops: CDR1 SGHAT, CDR2 FQNNGV. The CDR3 extends over 15 amino acids. V trimming: 6 bases; J trimming: 5 bases; junction bases outside the gene matches: 11. The CDR3 nucleotides are TGTGCCAGCAGACCGATACAGGGGGGTCGGGAGACCCAGTACTTC. Translated, it gives CASRPIQGGRETQYF.

The chain employs TRBV20-1 and TRBJ2-7, with D tentatively TRBD2 (5 bases). Trimming shortened V by 6 bases and J by 4 bases, and 13 bases separated the two germline ends. The CDR3 runs to 12 residues. CDR1 is DFQATT and CDR2 is SNEGSKA in the germline V gene (reference sequence). The DNA for the CDR3 is TGCAGTGCCCAAAGGACTGAGTACGAGCAGTACTTC. As protein: CSAQRTEYEQYF.

This clonotype is termed medium-sized. J is TRBJ1-1 and V is TRBV19, with D perhaps matching TRBD1 (5 bases). The CDR3 is 13 amino acids. V was pared by 1 base and J by 4 bases, with 7 bases between. Germline V CDR1 and CDR2: LNHDA, SQIVND (reference sequence). The CDR3 spells CASSIGGGTEAFF. The DNA for the CDR3 is TGTGCCAGTAGTATAGGGGGGGGCACTGAAGCTTTCTTT.

This clonotype was found a few times. The rearrangement uses TRBV14 and TRBJ2-5, with TRBD1 as a possible D gene (6 bases). The J call may be in error: the DNA end matches TRBJ2-1 better. The V gene's germline CDR1 is SGHDN and CDR2 FVKESK. The CDR3 consists of 14 residues. The CDR3 loop is CASSQDNPLGAQFF. As DNA, the CDR3 is TGTGCCAGCAGCCAAGACAACCCGCTGGGGGCGCAGTTCTTC.

This clonotype came up a few times. The chain links TRBV12-3 or TRBV12-4 to TRBJ2-5; D perhaps matches TRBD2 (5 bases). Trimming removed 4 bases from V and 4 bases from J, with 10 bases in between. The CDR3 sequence is 13 residues long. CDR3 nucleotide sequence: TGTGCCAGCAGTTGGACTGATATAGAGACCCAGTACTTC. Translating gives CASSWTDIETQYF.

In regard to this clonotype: Here the CDR3 omits its conserved ending phenylalanine or tryptophan, so a read error is the likely source. The V and J genes are TRBV7-3 and TRBJ2-1, with 9 bases identical to TRBD2. CDR1 and CDR2 from the germline V gene are SGHTA and FQGTGA. The CDR3 length is 18 residues. V dropped 5 bases and J dropped 7; count of bases not matched to a gene: 18. The DNA for the CDR3 is TGTGCCAGCAGCCCAAAGGGGGTTAGCGGGAGCCGCCGGAATGAGCAGTTCGTC. It codes for CASSPKGVSGSRRNEQFV.

This clonotype showed up just a few times. V gene TRBV2 combines with J gene TRBJ2-6; D might be TRBD1 (5 bases). CDR3 length: 15 amino acids. With 8 bases removed from V and 7 bases from J, the gap between germline ends came to 18 bases. The germline gives CDR1 SNHLY, CDR2 FYNNEI. CDR3 in DNA: TGTGCCAGCCTTTGGGGTCAGGGTGGAGCCAACGTCCTGACTTTC. Protein product: CASLWGQGGANVLTF.

The chain has TRBV4-2 and TRBJ1-1; 8 bases align to TRBD1. The CDR3 sequence is 15 residues long. The J segment lost 4 bases and the V segment lost 4 bases, leaving 8 bases of the junction unmatched. The germline V gene has CDR1 LGHNA and CDR2 YNFKEQ. The CDR3 protein is CASSRGQGVITEAFF. In DNA, the CDR3 is TGTGCCAGCAGCCGCGGACAGGGAGTAATCACTGAAGCTTTCTTT.

The chain employs TRBV27 and TRBJ2-7; either TRBD1 or TRBD2 may supply D (5 bases each). CDR1 is MNHEY, CDR2 SMNVEV, per germline (reference sequence). Between the trimmed V and J ends, which lost 5 bases and 2 bases, there was a span of 13 bases. This CDR3 has 14 amino acids. The CDR3 spells CASSITGATYEQYF. The CDR3 nucleotides read TGTGCCAGCAGTATCACCGGGGCCACCTACGAGCAGTACTTC.

This clonotype has just a few counts. The chain couples TRBV5-6 to TRBJ2-2; the D gene is possibly TRBD1 (5 bases). With 6 bases removed from V and 0 bases from J, the gap between germline ends came to 12 bases. There are 15 residues in the CDR3. Germline V CDR1 and CDR2: SGHDT, YYEEEE. For the CDR3, the DNA is TGTGCCAGCACCTATTTGACAGCGAACACCGGGGAGCTGTTTTTT. It translates to CASTYLTANTGELFF.

The CDR3 bases are TGTGCCAGCAGCATCAGGACAGGGGATATGAACGGCTACACCTTC. Residues: CASSIRTGDMNGYTF. This sequence joins TRBV7-2 and TRBJ1-2; TRBD1 agrees at 9 bases. Germline CDR1 reads SGHTA; CDR2 reads FQGNSA. After removal of 5 bases from V and 8 bases from J, the junction contained 12 bases not matched to a gene. The CDR3 consists of 15 residues.

This sequence joins TRBV2 and TRBJ2-5; 10 bases fit TRBD2. Judging by the DNA end, TRBJ2-1 fits better; the J call may be wrong. Per the germline V gene, CDR1 is SNHLY and CDR2 is FYNNEI. This CDR3 region has 14 residues. DNA of the CDR3: TGTGCCTCCCAGGCGCTAGCGGGAGTCAATGAGCAGTTCTTC. Translation: CASQALAGVNEQFF.

This clonotype occurred a few times. J is TRBJ1-5 and V is TRBV21-1; TRBD1, as called in the table, went unchecked against the DNA. TRBV21-1 is labeled a pseudogene. This CDR3 is built from 14 residues. CDR3 DNA: TGTGCCAGCAGCCGCCCTGGATGGGATCAGCCCCAGCATTTT. Its translation: CASSRPGWDQPQHF.

This clonotype was seen a few times. The chain carries TRBV4-1 and TRBJ1-4; 9 bases map to TRBD1. The CDR3 is made up of 14 amino acids. The germline V gene has CDR1 MGHRA and CDR2 YSYEKL. V was pared by 8 bases and J by 7 bases, with 8 bases of the junction left unmatched. In DNA form, the CDR3 reads TGCGCCAGCGGTACAGGGGGCGATTCTGAAAAACTGTTTTTT. Translating it yields CASGTGGDSEKLFF.